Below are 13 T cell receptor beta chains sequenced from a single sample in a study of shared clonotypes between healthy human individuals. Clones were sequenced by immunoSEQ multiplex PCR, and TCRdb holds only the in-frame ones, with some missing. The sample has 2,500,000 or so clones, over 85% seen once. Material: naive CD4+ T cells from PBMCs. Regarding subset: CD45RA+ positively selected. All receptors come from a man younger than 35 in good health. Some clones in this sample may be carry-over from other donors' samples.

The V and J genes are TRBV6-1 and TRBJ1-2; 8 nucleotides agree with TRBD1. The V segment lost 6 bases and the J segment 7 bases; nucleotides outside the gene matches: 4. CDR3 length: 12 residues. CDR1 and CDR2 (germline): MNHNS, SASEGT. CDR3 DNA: TGTGCCAGCAGAGCTACAGGGGGTGGCTACACCTTC. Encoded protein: CASRATGGGYTF.

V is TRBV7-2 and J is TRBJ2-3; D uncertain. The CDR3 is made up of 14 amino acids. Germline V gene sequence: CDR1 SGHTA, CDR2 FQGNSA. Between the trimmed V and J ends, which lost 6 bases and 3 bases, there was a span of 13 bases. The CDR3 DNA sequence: TGTGCCAGCAGGCAAAGACTCAGTACAGATACGCAGTATTTT. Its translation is CASRQRLSTDTQYF.

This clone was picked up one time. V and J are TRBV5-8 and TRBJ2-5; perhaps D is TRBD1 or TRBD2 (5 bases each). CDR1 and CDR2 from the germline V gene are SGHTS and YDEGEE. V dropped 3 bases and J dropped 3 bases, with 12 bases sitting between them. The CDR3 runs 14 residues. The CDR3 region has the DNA TGTGCCAGCAGCTCCGGGACGGGAAAAGAGACCCAGTACTTC. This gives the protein CASSSGTGKETQYF.

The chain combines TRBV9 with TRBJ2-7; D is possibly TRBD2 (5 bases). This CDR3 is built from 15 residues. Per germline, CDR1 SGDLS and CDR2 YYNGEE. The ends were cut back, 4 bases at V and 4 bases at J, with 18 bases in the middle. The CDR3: CASSPVGGNFYEQYF. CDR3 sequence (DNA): TGTGCCAGCAGCCCGGTAGGAGGTAACTTTTACGAGCAGTACTTC.

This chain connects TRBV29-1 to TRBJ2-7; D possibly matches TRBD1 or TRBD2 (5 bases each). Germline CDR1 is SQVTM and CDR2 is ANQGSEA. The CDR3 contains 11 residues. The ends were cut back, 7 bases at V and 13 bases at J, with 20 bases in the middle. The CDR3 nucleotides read TGCAGCGCGACCACCCGGGACGATCTATACTTC. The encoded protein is CSATTRDDLYF.

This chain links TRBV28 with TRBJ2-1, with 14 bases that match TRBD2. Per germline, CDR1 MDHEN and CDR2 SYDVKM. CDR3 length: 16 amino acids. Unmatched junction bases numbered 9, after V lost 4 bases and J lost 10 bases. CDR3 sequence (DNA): TGTGCCAGCAGTTACCGACTAGCGGGAGGGCCGGAGGAGCAGTTCTTC. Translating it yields CASSYRLAGGPEEQFF.

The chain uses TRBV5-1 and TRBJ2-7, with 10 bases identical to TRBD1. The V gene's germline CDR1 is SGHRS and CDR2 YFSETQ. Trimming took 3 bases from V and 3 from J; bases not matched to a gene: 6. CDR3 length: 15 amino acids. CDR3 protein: CASSSSTGGYYEQYF. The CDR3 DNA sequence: TGCGCCAGCAGCTCGTCGACAGGGGGCTACTACGAGCAGTACTTC. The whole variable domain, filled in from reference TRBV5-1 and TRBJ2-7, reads KAGVTQTPRYLIKTRGQQVTLSCSPISGHRSVSWYQQTPGQGLQFLFEYFSETQRNKGNFPGRFSGRQFSNSRSEMNVSTLELGDSALYLCASSSSTGGYYEQYFGPGTRLTVT.

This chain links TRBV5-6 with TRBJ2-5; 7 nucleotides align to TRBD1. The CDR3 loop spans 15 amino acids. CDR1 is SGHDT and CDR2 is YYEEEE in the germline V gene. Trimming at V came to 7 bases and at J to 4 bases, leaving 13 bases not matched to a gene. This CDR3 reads CASAFALAGGETQYF. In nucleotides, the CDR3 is TGTGCCAGCGCATTTGCCCTGGCAGGGGGAGAGACCCAGTACTTC.

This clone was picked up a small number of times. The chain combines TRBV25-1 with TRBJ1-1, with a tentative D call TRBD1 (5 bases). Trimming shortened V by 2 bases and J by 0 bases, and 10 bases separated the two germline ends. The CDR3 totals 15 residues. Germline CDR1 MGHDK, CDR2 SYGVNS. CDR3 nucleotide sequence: TGTGCCAGCAGTGAAGCAGGGAGCATGAACACTGAAGCTTTCTTT. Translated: CASSEAGSMNTEAFF.

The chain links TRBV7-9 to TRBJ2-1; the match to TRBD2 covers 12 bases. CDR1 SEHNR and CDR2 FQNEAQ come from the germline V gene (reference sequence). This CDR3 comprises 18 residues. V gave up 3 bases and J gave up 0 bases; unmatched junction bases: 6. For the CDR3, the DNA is TGTGCCAGCAGCTTTAGGACTAGCGGGGTGAGCTCCTACAATGAGCAGTTCTTC. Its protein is CASSFRTSGVSSYNEQFF. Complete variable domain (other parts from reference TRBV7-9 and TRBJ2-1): DTGVSQNPRHKITKRGQNVTFRCDPISEHNRLYWYRQTLGQGPEFLTYFQNEAQLEKSRLLSDRFSAERPKGSFSTLEIQRTEQGDSAMYLCASSFRTSGVSSYNEQFFGPGTRLTVL.

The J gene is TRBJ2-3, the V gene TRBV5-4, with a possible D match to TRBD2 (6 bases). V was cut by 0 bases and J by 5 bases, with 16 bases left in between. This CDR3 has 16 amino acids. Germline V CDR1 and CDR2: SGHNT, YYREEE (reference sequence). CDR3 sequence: CASSLDVGLSRDTQYF. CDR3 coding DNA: TGTGCCAGCAGCTTGGATGTGGGACTCTCTCGAGATACGCAGTATTTT.

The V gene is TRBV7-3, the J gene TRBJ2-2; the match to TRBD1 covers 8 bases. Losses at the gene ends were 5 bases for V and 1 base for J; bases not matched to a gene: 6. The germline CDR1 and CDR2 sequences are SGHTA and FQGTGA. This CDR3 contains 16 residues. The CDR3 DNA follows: TGTGCCAGCAGCCCCGGGACAGGTCAGAACACCGGGGAGCTGTTTTTT. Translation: CASSPGTGQNTGELFF.

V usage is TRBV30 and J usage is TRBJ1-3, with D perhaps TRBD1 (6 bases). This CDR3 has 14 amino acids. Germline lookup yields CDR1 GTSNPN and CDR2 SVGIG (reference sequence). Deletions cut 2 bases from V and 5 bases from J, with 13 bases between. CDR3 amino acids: CAWSPRGSRNTIYF. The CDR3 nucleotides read TGTGCCTGGAGTCCCAGGGGCAGCCGAAACACCATATATTTT.